Each of the 16 T cell receptor beta chains below was sequenced from the same sample in a study of STAT5B mutations in CD4+ large granular lymphocyte leukemia. Produced via immunoSEQ multiplex PCR; TCRdb's table is partial and in-frame only. The table includes 35,000 to 45,000 clones, approximately 86% detected once. The sequenced sample consisted of CD4+ T cells from blood buffy coats. The receptors come from a human donor in good health.

The J gene is TRBJ2-1, the V gene TRBV7-2, with 9 bases lining up with TRBD2. There are 15 residues in the CDR3. CDR1 SGHTA and CDR2 FQGNSA come from the germline V gene. The V and J ends lost 5 bases and 9 bases, in that order; junction bases with no gene match: 11. Here the CDR3 reads CASSVRSGRSSEQFF. CDR3 in DNA: TGTGCCAGCAGCGTCCGGAGCGGGAGGAGCAGTGAGCAGTTCTTC.

The chain joins TRBV4-3 to TRBJ1-2; 10 positions match TRBD1. The CDR3 sequence is 16 residues long. The V and J ends lost 0 bases and 3 bases, in that order; junction bases with no gene match: 4. The V gene's germline CDR1 is LGHNA and CDR2 YSLEER. The CDR3 nucleotides are TGCGCCAGCAGCCAAGATTGGACAGGGGGGGACTATGGCTACACCTTC. Its protein product is CASSQDWTGGDYGYTF.

In its sample, this clone was seen a few times. The V and J genes are TRBV19 and TRBJ1-1; D unresolved. Germline V lookup: CDR1 LNHDA, CDR2 SQIVND (reference sequence). This CDR3 region has 12 residues. The ends were cut back, 5 bases at V and 5 bases at J, with 9 bases in the middle. The CDR3 loop is CASSRPATEAFF. Here the CDR3 DNA reads TGTGCCAGTAGTCGACCGGCGACTGAAGCTTTCTTT. Variable domain in full (rest from reference TRBV19 and TRBJ1-1): DGGITQSPKYLFRKEGQNVTLSCEQNLNHDAMYWYRQDPGQGLRLIYYSQIVNDFQKGDIAEGYSVSREKKESFPLTVTSAQKNPTAFYLCASSRPATEAFFGQGTRLTVV.

The sample holds a few counts of this clone. The chain joins TRBV4-1 to TRBJ1-5; 7 bases map to TRBD1. Trimming removed 4 bases from V and 2 bases from J; junction bases left unmatched: 2. Germline CDR1 MGHRA, CDR2 YSYEKL. This CDR3 is built from 14 residues. The CDR3 DNA reads TGCGCCAGCAGCCCGGGGACAGGCAATCAGCCCCAGCATTTT. Encoded protein: CASSPGTGNQPQHF.

This sequence joins TRBV4-3 and TRBJ2-1, with D perhaps being TRBD1 or TRBD2 (5 bases each). Trimming removed 0 bases from V and 7 bases from J, with 16 bases in between. CDR1 is LGHNA and CDR2 is YSLEER in the germline V gene. The length of the CDR3 is 16 residues. CDR3 loop: CASSQDAWAGRNEQFF. As DNA, the CDR3 is TGCGCCAGCAGCCAAGATGCCTGGGCAGGGAGAAATGAGCAGTTCTTC.

CDR3 bases: TGCGCCAGCAGCTTTAAGGGGGGACTTAGCTACAATGAGCAGTTCTTC. It is translated as CASSFKGGLSYNEQFF. The V gene is TRBV5-1, the J gene TRBJ2-1; the D gene could be TRBD1 or TRBD2 (6 bases each). The V gene's germline CDR1 is SGHRS and CDR2 YFSETQ. The V and J ends lost 2 bases and 3 bases respectively, with 15 bases between them. The CDR3 loop spans 16 amino acids.

The rearrangement links TRBV28 to TRBJ1-5, with TRBD1 matching 8 bases. This CDR3 is built from 18 residues. Germline V gene lookup returns CDR1 MDHEN and CDR2 SYDVKM. The V segment lost 6 bases and the J segment 7 bases; nucleotides outside the gene matches: 20. This CDR3 is CASRYSSFRGPFVQPQHF. CDR3 sequence (DNA): TGTGCCAGCAGATATAGCAGCTTCAGGGGGCCATTCGTACAGCCCCAGCATTTT.

The chain couples TRBV11-2 to TRBJ1-2; 7 bases are a match to TRBD1. This CDR3 spans 16 amino acids. Germline CDR1 is SGHAT and CDR2 is FQNNGV. J gave up 4 bases and V 5 bases, and 13 bases lay outside the gene matches. This CDR3 is CASSRRDSQAIYGYTF. The DNA of the CDR3 is TGTGCCAGCAGCCGCCGGGACAGTCAGGCCATCTATGGCTACACCTTC.

The chain is built from TRBV5-4 and TRBJ1-4; D remains ambiguous. The germline V and J ends were trimmed by 3 bases and 6 bases, with 15 bases remaining between them. Germline V CDR1 and CDR2: SGHNT, YYREEE (reference sequence). The CDR3 consists of 15 residues. The CDR3 bases are TGTGCCAGCAGCTCCCGCGGGGAGGTTGATGAAAAACTGTTTTTT. It specifies CASSSRGEVDEKLFF.

This clone was detected a few times. J is TRBJ1-2 and V is TRBV11-2, with D maybe TRBD1 (5 bases). The CDR3 runs 11 residues. Trimming pared 1 base from V and 10 bases from J, leaving 7 bases between. Germline CDR1 reads SGHAT; CDR2 reads FQNNGV. CDR3 DNA sequence: TGTGCCAGCAGCTTAGGACAGATCTACACCTTC. Translated: CASSLGQIYTF.

Only a few counts were recorded for this clone. The rearrangement joins TRBV28 to TRBJ1-5; 11 bases align to TRBD1. The germline gives CDR1 MDHEN, CDR2 SYDVKM. The trim removed 7 bases at V and 5 bases at J, leaving 4 bases unmatched. The CDR3 is 14 residues long. Written as DNA, the CDR3 is TGTGCCAGCACCTCGGGACAGGGGGATCAGCCCCAGCATTTT. Protein product: CASTSGQGDQPQHF.

V and J are TRBV7-2 and TRBJ2-1, with D possibly called TRBD1 or TRBD2 (5 bases each). CDR1 SGHTA and CDR2 FQGNSA come from the germline V gene. This CDR3 contains 12 residues. V lost 3 bases to trimming and J lost 10 bases, with 10 bases between them. CDR3 sequence: CASSFLGVEQFF. Here the CDR3 DNA reads TGTGCCAGCAGCTTCTTGGGGGTGGAGCAGTTCTTC. Looking up the rest from reference TRBV7-2 and TRBJ2-1 gives the full variable domain: GAGVSQSPSNKVTEKGKDVELRCDPISGHTALYWYRQSLGQGLEFLIYFQGNSAPDKSGLPSDRFSAERTGGSVSTLTIQRTQQEDSAVYLCASSFLGVEQFFGPGTRLTVL.

The chain links TRBV2 to TRBJ1-1; no clear D. Trimming removed 5 bases at V and 3 bases at J, with 10 bases between. This CDR3 region has 13 residues. The V gene's germline CDR1 is SNHLY and CDR2 FYNNEI. The CDR3 DNA sequence: TGTGCCAGCAGTAAAACAGAGTACACTGAAGCTTTCTTT. Translating it yields CASSKTEYTEAFF.

The CDR3 reads CAISEETSGRNTQYF. CDR3 sequence (DNA): TGTGCCATCAGCGAGGAGACTAGCGGGAGAAATACGCAGTATTTT. This chain connects TRBV10-3 to TRBJ2-3; 12 nucleotides align to TRBD2. J lost 7 bases, V lost 6 bases, and 8 bases had no gene match. There are 15 residues in the CDR3. CDR1 ENHRY and CDR2 SYGVKD come from the germline V gene.

This clone was counted only a few times. CDR3 residues: CASSLVVNTEAFF. The DNA of the CDR3 is TGCGCCAGCAGCTTGGTTGTGAACACTGAAGCTTTCTTT. The gene calls are TRBV5-1 and TRBJ1-1, with D unresolved. V dropped 0 bases and J dropped 0 bases, with 3 bases sitting between them. From germline, CDR1 is SGHRS and CDR2 YFSETQ. The length of the CDR3 is 13 residues. Using reference TRBV5-1 and TRBJ1-1 for the parts outside the CDR3, the full variable domain is KAGVTQTPRYLIKTRGQQVTLSCSPISGHRSVSWYQQTPGQGLQFLFEYFSETQRNKGNFPGRFSGRQFSNSRSEMNVSTLELGDSALYLCASSLVVNTEAFFGQGTRLTVV.

The gene calls are TRBV7-2 and TRBJ2-7; no clear D. The germline V gene encodes CDR1 SGHTA and CDR2 FQGNSA. The CDR3 sequence is 13 residues long. V was shortened by 3 bases and J by 2 bases, with 8 bases between the two germline ends. In DNA form, the CDR3 reads TGTGCCAGCAGCTTCGACTCTACCTACGAGCAGTACTTC. This translates into CASSFDSTYEQYF.